The 31 T cell receptor beta chains below all came from one sample that was sequenced in a study of OX40 agonist ivuxolimab in advanced cancers. Assay: immunoSEQ multiplex PCR; the TCRdb copy retains only in-frame clones and omits some. The table records about 21,000 clones, 76% of them present only once. The sample in question was CD4+ or CD8+ T cells sorted from blood, obtained in a trial of the OX40 agonist ivuxolimab. These receptors all stem from an adult with an advanced solid tumor such as melanoma, head and neck, liver or kidney cancer.

The chain is built from TRBV6-1 and TRBJ1-2; 9 bases align to TRBD1. Germline V gene sequence: CDR1 MNHNS, CDR2 SASEGT. Trimming at V came to 7 bases and at J to 5 bases, leaving 8 bases not matched to a gene. The CDR3 has 14 residues. Here the CDR3 DNA reads TGTGCCAGCACCCCGGGACAGGGCTTATATGGCTACACCTTC. Amino acid sequence: CASTPGQGLYGYTF.

This clone occurred a few times. The V gene is TRBV7-9, the J gene TRBJ1-1; D unresolved. V lost 2 bases and J lost 0, with 10 bases in between. The CDR3 has 15 residues. CDR1 SEHNR and CDR2 FQNEAQ come from the germline V gene (reference sequence). CDR3 sequence reads: CASSLNEPMNTEAFF. The CDR3, as DNA: TGTGCCAGCAGCTTAAATGAACCTATGAACACTGAAGCTTTCTTT. Full variable domain (outside the CDR3, taken from reference TRBV7-9 and TRBJ1-1): DTGVSQNPRHKITKRGQNVTFRCDPISEHNRLYWYRQTLGQGPEFLTYFQNEAQLEKSRLLSDRFSAERPKGSFSTLEIQRTEQGDSAMYLCASSLNEPMNTEAFFGQGTRLTVV.

The chain recombines TRBV7-8 with TRBJ2-5; D unclear. The J call is in doubt because the DNA end fits TRBJ2-7 better. CDR3 size: 15 residues. Germline CDR1 and CDR2: SGHVS and FQNEAQ. The CDR3 is CASSLNRAGPSEQYF. The CDR3 DNA sequence: TGTGCCAGCAGCTTAAATCGGGCAGGACCGAGCGAGCAGTACTTC.

The rearrangement links TRBV28 to TRBJ1-6, with 9 bases lining up with TRBD1. The CDR3 consists of 14 residues. Germline V gene lookup returns CDR1 MDHEN and CDR2 SYDVKM. With V trimmed by 2 bases and J by 11 bases, 4 bases remained unmatched. DNA of the CDR3: TGTGCCAGCAGTTTAAGGGGGACAGGGACACCCCTCCACTTT. Its translation is CASSLRGTGTPLHF.

This clone was detected only once. CDR3 coding DNA: TGTGCCAGCAGCTTTCAAAGACAATCGAACACTGAAGCTTTCTTT. This sequence encodes CASSFQRQSNTEAFF. This rearrangement joins TRBV7-9 to TRBJ1-1; D call uncertain. This CDR3 has 15 amino acids. Germline V lookup: CDR1 SEHNR, CDR2 FQNEAQ (reference sequence). V was clipped by 3 bases and J by 1 base, with 12 bases between them.

The chain employs TRBV30 and TRBJ2-1, with no clear D. The germline V and J ends were trimmed by 2 bases and 5 bases, with 4 bases remaining between them. The CDR3 is 11 residues long. Germline loops: CDR1 GTSNPN, CDR2 SVGIG (reference sequence). The DNA for the CDR3 is TGTGCCTGGAGTCTGAACAATGAGCAGTTCTTC. This gives the protein CAWSLNNEQFF. Drawing the rest from reference TRBV30 and TRBJ2-1, the complete variable domain is SQTIHQWPATLVQPVGSPLSLECTVEGTSNPNLYWYRQAAGRGLQLLFYSVGIGQISSEVPQNLSASRPQDRQFILSSKKLLLSDSGFYLCAWSLNNEQFFGPGTRLTVL.

The chain recombines TRBV6-5 with TRBJ1-5, with 7 bases fitting TRBD1. The V gene's germline CDR1 is MNHEY and CDR2 SVGAGI. V shed 4 bases, J shed 3 bases, and the junction held 6 bases outside the gene matches. This CDR3 comprises 15 residues. CDR3 region: CASSFLGTVNQPQHF. CDR3 nucleotide sequence: TGTGCCAGCAGTTTCCTCGGGACAGTCAATCAGCCCCAGCATTTT.

The chain carries TRBV7-2 and TRBJ2-5; maybe TRBD2 (6 bases). Per germline, CDR1 SGHTA and CDR2 FQGNSA. The CDR3 extends over 14 amino acids. Trimming pared 3 bases from V and 2 bases from J, leaving 10 bases between. CDR3 protein: CASSLGTLQETQYF. The DNA for the CDR3 is TGTGCCAGCAGCTTGGGGACTTTACAAGAGACCCAGTACTTC. Together with reference TRBV7-2 and TRBJ2-5, the CDR3 gives the full variable domain: GAGVSQSPSNKVTEKGKDVELRCDPISGHTALYWYRQSLGQGLEFLIYFQGNSAPDKSGLPSDRFSAERTGGSVSTLTIQRTQQEDSAVYLCASSLGTLQETQYFGPGTRLLVL.

This clone has more than one count but fewer than ten. The chain combines TRBV7-8 with TRBJ2-1; TRBD2 might be the D (5 bases). There are 16 residues in the CDR3. V was pared by 0 bases and J by 7 bases, with 16 bases between. Germline CDR1 is SGHVS and CDR2 is FQNEAQ. CDR3 loop: CASSLASRGVWNEQFF. For the CDR3, the DNA is TGTGCCAGCAGCTTAGCTTCCCGGGGAGTGTGGAATGAGCAGTTCTTC.

The chain employs TRBV5-1 and TRBJ1-1; TRBD1 aligns across 7 bases. Germline V gene lookup returns CDR1 SGHRS and CDR2 YFSETQ. The CDR3 sequence is 16 residues long. The trim removed 3 bases at V and 0 bases at J, leaving 8 bases unmatched. The CDR3 DNA follows: TGCGCCAGCAGCTGGGTACGGGACAGCCTGAACACTGAAGCTTTCTTT. As protein: CASSWVRDSLNTEAFF.

The V gene is TRBV7-9, the J gene TRBJ1-2; 8 bases are shared with TRBD1. CDR1 is SEHNR and CDR2 is FQNEAQ in the germline V gene (reference sequence). The length of the CDR3 is 14 residues. J lost 5 bases, V lost 5 bases, and 7 bases had no gene match. The CDR3 sequence is CASSPGQGGYGYTF. DNA for the CDR3: TGTGCCAGCAGCCCCGGACAGGGCGGATATGGCTACACCTTC.

The chain links TRBV30 to TRBJ1-6, with a possible D match to TRBD1 (6 bases). CDR1 is GTSNPN, CDR2 SVGIG, per germline (reference sequence). V gave up 5 bases and J gave up 5 bases, with 13 bases separating them. This CDR3 has 14 residues. The CDR3 sequence is CAWESTGDNSPLHF. The CDR3 region has the DNA TGTGCCTGGGAATCGACAGGTGATAATTCACCCCTCCACTTT.

This chain connects TRBV7-6 to TRBJ2-7; D uncertain. This CDR3 contains 14 residues. Germline V gene sequence: CDR1 SGHVS, CDR2 FNYEAQ. V dropped 5 bases and J dropped 6 bases, with 17 bases sitting between them. The DNA for the CDR3 is TGTGCCAGCAGCCGGACCTTTTCTTCCCCCGAGCAGTACTTC. Amino acids: CASSRTFSSPEQYF.

The rearrangement links TRBV2 to TRBJ2-3; a possible D gene is TRBD2 (6 bases). Germline CDR1 reads SNHLY; CDR2 reads FYNNEI. The CDR3 extends over 14 amino acids. V gave up 6 bases and J gave up 3 bases, with 13 bases separating them. The CDR3 DNA is TGTGCCAGCAGCCCCGGGGCGGGAACAGATACGCAGTATTTT. It codes for CASSPGAGTDTQYF.

The count of this clone is one. This chain uses TRBV2 with TRBJ1-2; D remains unclear. Germline V gives CDR1 SNHLY, CDR2 FYNNEI. With 4 bases removed from V and 7 bases from J, the gap between germline ends came to 19 bases. This CDR3 is 15 amino acids long. The CDR3, as DNA: TGTGCCAGCAGTGTTCTGGGATCCGTTCCGGTTGGCTACACCTTC. Translated, it gives CASSVLGSVPVGYTF.

The rearrangement joins TRBV10-2 to TRBJ2-6, with a possible D match to TRBD2 (5 bases). Germline CDR1 and CDR2: WSHSY and SAAADI. Trimming left V 2 bases short and J 0 bases short, with 14 bases between. The CDR3 is 18 residues long. The CDR3 spells CASSEPRAYDSGANVLTF. CDR3 bases: TGCGCCAGCAGTGAGCCGAGGGCTTACGACTCTGGGGCCAACGTCCTGACTTTC.

This sequence joins TRBV5-4 and TRBJ2-5; perhaps TRBD1 as D (5 bases). Trimming removed 4 bases from V and 2 bases from J, with 12 bases in between. Germline CDR1 is SGHNT and CDR2 is YYREEE (reference sequence). The CDR3 runs to 14 residues. The CDR3 DNA reads TGTGCCAGCAGCGTCAGGGATAAGCAAGAGACCCAGTACTTC. Translating it yields CASSVRDKQETQYF.

The rearrangement joins TRBV6-5 to TRBJ2-1; D uncertain. Trimming pared 5 bases from V and 6 bases from J, leaving 14 bases between. The CDR3 runs 14 residues. Germline assignment: CDR1 MNHEY and CDR2 SVGAGI. This CDR3 reads CASSTGSRPNEQFF. In DNA, the CDR3 is TGTGCCAGCAGTACCGGTTCCCGCCCCAATGAGCAGTTCTTC.

The chain uses TRBV6-1 and TRBJ1-6; 9 bases align to TRBD1. The V segment lost 3 bases and the J segment 7 bases; nucleotides outside the gene matches: 1. Germline-derived CDR1 and CDR2 are MNHNS and SASEGT. The CDR3 extends over 14 amino acids. The CDR3 loop is CASSDGQGNSPLHF. CDR3 nucleotides: TGTGCCAGCAGTGACGGACAGGGGAATTCACCCCTCCACTTT.

The J gene is TRBJ1-1, the V gene TRBV5-1; tentative D call: TRBD1 (5 bases). CDR1 and CDR2 from the germline V gene are SGHRS and YFSETQ. The V and J ends lost 5 bases and 0 bases respectively, with 11 bases between them. The CDR3 has 14 residues. The CDR3 nucleotides are TGCGCCAGCAGACCTCAGGGCTTGAACACTGAAGCTTTCTTT. Translating gives CASRPQGLNTEAFF.

This clone was found once. The rearrangement links TRBV4-3 to TRBJ2-5; TRBD2 matches 13 bases. The J segment lost 5 bases and the V segment lost 3 bases, leaving 9 bases of the junction unmatched. Per the germline V gene, CDR1 is LGHNA and CDR2 is YSLEER. There are 17 residues in the CDR3. The CDR3 is CASSQSTSGGGRETQYF. The CDR3 DNA reads as TGCGCCAGCAGCCAGAGTACTAGCGGGGGGGGCCGGGAGACCCAGTACTTC.

In DNA, the CDR3 is TGTGCCAGCAGCTATTGGGGGGTCACCGGGGAGCTGTTTTTT. Translating gives CASSYWGVTGELFF. The V gene is TRBV5-4, the J gene TRBJ2-2; D is possibly TRBD2 (6 bases). This CDR3 spans 14 amino acids. V was cut by 3 bases and J by 4 bases, with 10 bases left in between. The germline V gene has CDR1 SGHNT and CDR2 YYREEE (reference sequence).

The chain couples TRBV28 to TRBJ1-3, with D tentatively TRBD1 (5 bases). This CDR3 region has 14 residues. V lost 6 bases to trimming and J lost 3 bases, with 12 bases between them. Germline lookup yields CDR1 MDHEN and CDR2 SYDVKM. This CDR3 is CASSDSNFGNTIYF. The CDR3, as DNA: TGTGCCAGCAGCGACAGCAACTTTGGAAACACCATATATTTT.

This chain links TRBV20-1 with TRBJ1-2, with TRBD1 matching over 7 bases. Per germline, CDR1 DFQATT and CDR2 SNEGSKA (reference sequence). The CDR3 totals 11 residues. V shed 4 bases and J 8 bases; nucleotides not matched to a gene: 4. The CDR3 region is CSATGGVGYTF. In DNA, the CDR3 is TGCAGTGCTACAGGGGGGGTAGGCTACACCTTC.

This clone turned up a few times. The chain employs TRBV7-8 and TRBJ1-2; 9 bases match TRBD1. V lost 3 bases, J lost 5 bases, and 4 bases stayed unmatched. CDR3 length: 14 residues. In germline, CDR1 is SGHVS, CDR2 FQNEAQ. CDR3 in amino acids: CASSFTGGGYGYTF. The CDR3 coding sequence is TGTGCCAGCAGCTTTACAGGGGGCGGATATGGCTACACCTTC.

The rearrangement uses TRBV7-2 and TRBJ1-3, with TRBD1 identical over 7 bases. Trimming took 4 bases from V and 2 from J; bases not matched to a gene: 2. The germline V gene has CDR1 SGHTA and CDR2 FQGNSA. The CDR3 is 14 residues long. The CDR3: CASSYDRAGNTIYF. In nucleotides, the CDR3 is TGTGCCAGCAGCTACGACAGGGCTGGAAACACCATATATTTT.

The rearrangement joins TRBV7-6 to TRBJ2-5; D remains unclear. This CDR3 spans 11 amino acids. The V end lost 0 bases, the J end lost 4 bases, and 0 bases lay between the germline ends. Germline lookup yields CDR1 SGHVS and CDR2 FNYEAQ. The CDR3 sequence: CASSLAETQYF. The CDR3 DNA reads as TGTGCCAGCAGCTTAGCAGAGACCCAGTACTTC.

CDR3 protein: CASSRQGASGELFF. Written as DNA, the CDR3 is TGTGCCAGCAGCCGACAGGGGGCTTCAGGGGAGCTGTTTTTT. V and J are TRBV7-9 and TRBJ2-2; 10 bases match TRBD1. The germline gives CDR1 SEHNR, CDR2 FQNEAQ (reference sequence). This CDR3 has 14 residues. The trim removed 5 bases at V and 8 bases at J, leaving 5 bases unmatched.

This clone was picked up one time. The genes are TRBV2 and TRBJ2-5; 9 bases agree with TRBD2. This CDR3 contains 15 residues. Germline V gene sequence: CDR1 SNHLY, CDR2 FYNNEI. Trimming removed 8 bases from V and 5 bases from J; junction bases left unmatched: 12. The CDR3 DNA follows: TGTGCCAGCGTAACCATAGCGGGGGTGGGGGAGACCCAGTACTTC. Its translation is CASVTIAGVGETQYF.

The V and J genes are TRBV6-5 and TRBJ1-2, with no clear D. V lost 6 bases and J 3 bases, leaving 14 bases between the germline ends. The CDR3 extends over 14 amino acids. Germline CDR1 MNHEY, CDR2 SVGAGI. Here the CDR3 reads CASRNREPYYGYTF. Written as DNA, the CDR3 is TGTGCCAGCAGGAACAGAGAACCCTACTATGGCTACACCTTC.

By sample share, this clone is medium-sized. This chain's CDR3 is CASGGFTGELFF. The CDR3 DNA reads TGTGCCAGCGGGGGCTTCACCGGGGAGCTGTTTTTT. The gene calls are TRBV7-9 and TRBJ2-2; maybe TRBD1 (6 bases). With 8 bases removed from V and 4 bases from J, the gap between germline ends came to 8 bases. The CDR3 contains 12 residues. The germline gives CDR1 SEHNR, CDR2 FQNEAQ (reference sequence). Filled out from reference TRBV7-9 and TRBJ2-2, the complete variable domain reads DTGVSQNPRHKITKRGQNVTFRCDPISEHNRLYWYRQTLGQGPEFLTYFQNEAQLEKSRLLSDRFSAERPKGSFSTLEIQRTEQGDSAMYLCASGGFTGELFFGEGSRLTVL.